One sample yielded the 27 T cell receptor beta chains listed below, sequenced in a study of control samples from healthy donors and cancer patients. Assay used: immunoSEQ multiplex PCR; TCRdb lists only in-frame clones, some missing. The sample yields roughly 170,000 clones, about 93% seen once. The sequencing input was blood. All receptors derive from a woman aged 55-69 years in good health.

This clone was recorded once. The V call is TRBV10-1, the J call TRBJ1-1, with 8 bases fitting TRBD1. V dropped 3 bases and J dropped 4; count of bases not matched to a gene: 4. The CDR3 totals 14 residues. Germline loops: CDR1 WNHNN, CDR2 SYGVQD (reference sequence). CDR3 amino acids: CASSEGDRGTEAFF. The CDR3 DNA follows: TGCGCCAGCAGTGAAGGCGACAGGGGCACTGAAGCTTTCTTT.

This clone was seen only once. The chain is built from TRBV29-1 and TRBJ1-1, with TRBD1 as a possible D gene (5 bases). CDR3 size: 12 residues. Trimming cost V 7 bases and J 0 bases, with 9 bases left between them. Germline CDR1 is SQVTM and CDR2 is ANQGSEA. The CDR3: CSGGEVNTEAFF. CDR3 bases: TGCAGCGGGGGGGAGGTGAACACTGAAGCTTTCTTT.

This CDR3 reads CASSESGPGTNEKLFF. DNA of the CDR3: TGTGCCAGCAGTGAATCGGGGCCAGGGACGAATGAAAAACTGTTTTTT. This chain uses TRBV2 with TRBJ1-4, with D maybe TRBD1 (5 bases). This CDR3 contains 16 residues. Per the germline V gene, CDR1 is SNHLY and CDR2 is FYNNEI. Trimming left V 2 bases short and J 5 bases short, with 15 bases between.

This chain links TRBV6-5 with TRBJ1-1; the match to TRBD1 covers 7 bases. Germline trimming cut 3 bases from V and 3 bases from J; bases unmatched to any gene: 7. This CDR3 has 15 residues. The germline V gene encodes CDR1 MNHEY and CDR2 SVGAGI. CDR3 loop: CASSYGSTGDTEAFF. Here the CDR3 DNA reads TGTGCCAGCAGTTATGGTAGTACAGGGGACACTGAAGCTTTCTTT.

This CDR3 reads CASSLSNTGELFF. The CDR3 DNA sequence: TGTGCCAGCAGTTTATCGAACACCGGGGAGCTGTTTTTT. This chain joins TRBV27 and TRBJ2-2; D ambiguous. The germline CDR1 and CDR2 sequences are MNHEY and SMNVEV (reference sequence). The CDR3 spans 13 residues. V was clipped by 0 bases and J by 1 base, with 0 bases between them.

The CDR3 DNA follows: TGTGCCAGCAGTGGACAGGGTTCCTTGTCTATCCACGAGCAGTACTTC. Residues: CASSGQGSLSIHEQYF. This chain links TRBV2 with TRBJ2-7; 7 bases are a match to TRBD1. J gave up 5 bases and V 4 bases, and 14 bases lay outside the gene matches. Germline CDR1 and CDR2: SNHLY and FYNNEI. The CDR3 has 16 residues.

This clone was found many times. This chain joins TRBV30 and TRBJ2-7; D unresolved. Trimming took 4 bases from V and 7 from J, leaving 17 bases between them. CDR1 and CDR2 from the germline V gene are GTSNPN and SVGIG (reference sequence). The CDR3 totals 13 residues. CDR3 sequence: CAWTSGPPREQYF. The CDR3 nucleotides read TGTGCCTGGACCTCGGGCCCACCGCGGGAGCAGTACTTC.

This chain connects TRBV11-3 to TRBJ1-2, with D possibly matching TRBD1 (5 bases). The germline V gene encodes CDR1 SGHNT and CDR2 YENEEA. The CDR3 spans 12 residues. The V and J ends lost 1 base and 8 bases respectively, with 8 bases between them. This chain's CDR3 is CASSLGGRGYTF. As DNA, the CDR3 is TGTGCCAGCAGCTTAGGGGGACGAGGCTACACCTTC.

The V and J genes are TRBV5-1 and TRBJ2-2; D is ambiguous. CDR1 and CDR2 (germline): SGHRS, YFSETQ. V lost 0 bases and J lost 7, with 7 bases in between. The CDR3 loop spans 13 amino acids. Here the CDR3 DNA reads TGCGCCAGCAGCTTGGCCGAGTTCGGGGAGCTGTTTTTT. As protein: CASSLAEFGELFF.

The V gene is TRBV13, the J gene TRBJ2-4; a weak D match, TRBD1 (6 bases). Trimming removed 5 bases from V and 6 bases from J, with 14 bases in between. Germline V lookup: CDR1 PRHDT, CDR2 FYEKMQ (reference sequence). The CDR3 extends over 14 amino acids. CDR3: CASSLRGIVNIQYF. In DNA, the CDR3 is TGTGCCAGCAGCCTCAGGGGTATTGTAAACATTCAGTACTTC. The full variable domain, rest sourced from reference TRBV13 and TRBJ2-4, is AAGVIQSPRHLIKEKRETATLKCYPIPRHDTVYWYQQGPGQDPQFLISFYEKMQSDKGSIPDRFSAQQFSDYHSELNMSSLELGDSALYFCASSLRGIVNIQYFGAGTRLSVL.

J is TRBJ1-2 and V is TRBV6-6; tentative D call: TRBD1 (6 bases). From germline, CDR1 is MNHNY and CDR2 SVGAGI (reference sequence). The CDR3 loop spans 14 amino acids. The ends were cut back, 5 bases at V and 3 bases at J, with 13 bases in the middle. The CDR3 spells CASSLWTAHYGYTF. The CDR3 nucleotides are TGTGCCAGCAGTCTGTGGACAGCCCACTATGGCTACACCTTC.

The chain employs TRBV6-5 and TRBJ1-3, with D possibly TRBD1 on 5 matching bases. The CDR3 runs to 16 residues. The germline CDR1 and CDR2 sequences are MNHEY and SVGAGI. Trimming left V 2 bases short and J 0 bases short, with 11 bases between. Here the CDR3 reads CASSYGTANSGNTIYF. The CDR3 DNA reads TGTGCCAGCAGTTACGGGACGGCGAACTCTGGAAACACCATATATTTT.

The chain combines TRBV3-1 (or the pseudogene TRBV3-2) with TRBJ1-2; TRBD1 matches at 7 bases. Trimming at V came to 0 bases and at J to 4 bases, leaving 5 bases not matched to a gene. Germline values: CDR1 LGHDT, CDR2 YNNKEL (reference sequence). The CDR3 totals 15 residues. The CDR3 loop is CASSQDWTGSYGYTF. Here the CDR3 DNA reads TGTGCCAGCAGCCAAGACTGGACAGGAAGCTATGGCTACACCTTC.

The J gene is TRBJ2-3, the V gene TRBV5-1, with 13 bases identical to TRBD2. The CDR3 is 18 residues long. V shed 1 base, J shed 2 bases, and the junction held 7 bases outside the gene matches. The germline gives CDR1 SGHRS, CDR2 YFSETQ. The CDR3 DNA reads as TGCGCCAGCAGCTTGTTACCGGGACTAGCGGGGAACACAGATACGCAGTATTTT. It translates to CASSLLPGLAGNTDTQYF.

The chain is built from TRBV2 and TRBJ1-4; possibly TRBD1 for D (6 bases). Between the trimmed V and J ends, which lost 7 bases and 7 bases, there was a span of 19 bases. CDR1 and CDR2 (germline): SNHLY, FYNNEI. This CDR3 is built from 15 residues. Written as DNA, the CDR3 is TGTGCCAGCAAGTTAGGAGGGGGTCTACGTGAAAAACTGTTTTTT. Translation: CASKLGGGLREKLFF. Complete variable domain (other parts from reference TRBV2 and TRBJ1-4): EPEVTQTPSHQVTQMGQEVILRCVPISNHLYFYWYRQILGQKVEFLVSFYNNEISEKSEIFDDQFSVERPDGSNFTLKIRSTKLEDSAMYFCASKLGGGLREKLFFGSGTQLSVL.

Worth noting for this clone: The sample holds other DNA sequences that translate to the same CDR3. This sequence joins TRBV10-1 and TRBJ1-3, with no clear D. V was clipped by 5 bases and J by 7 bases, with 24 bases between them. The CDR3 has 17 residues. Germline lookup yields CDR1 WNHNN and CDR2 SYGVQD (reference sequence). CDR3 loop: CASSRRNAEDPGNTIYF. In nucleotides, the CDR3 is TGCGCCAGCAGTAGGAGGAATGCCGAGGATCCGGGGAACACCATATATTTT.

The chain links TRBV6-6 to TRBJ1-5; perhaps TRBD1 as D (6 bases). This CDR3 is built from 15 residues. With 6 bases removed from V and 0 bases from J, the gap between germline ends came to 12 bases. CDR1 is MNHNY and CDR2 is SVGAGI in the germline V gene (reference sequence). CDR3 coding DNA: TGTGCCAGCAGACAAGGGACACCTAGCAATCAGCCCCAGCATTTT. Encoded protein: CASRQGTPSNQPQHF.

The J gene is TRBJ1-2, the V gene TRBV19, with 9 nucleotides matching TRBD1. Germline CDR1 and CDR2: LNHDA and SQIVND (reference sequence). This CDR3 has 17 residues. The junction had 18 bases not matched to a gene; V was cut back by 6 bases and J by 7 bases. This chain's CDR3 is CASRLQGARINGLGYTF. In nucleotides, the CDR3 is TGTGCCAGTAGACTACAGGGGGCGCGAATCAATGGCCTTGGCTACACCTTC. The full variable domain, in which reference TRBV19 and TRBJ1-2 provide the parts outside the CDR3, is DGGITQSPKYLFRKEGQNVTLSCEQNLNHDAMYWYRQDPGQGLRLIYYSQIVNDFQKGDIAEGYSVSREKKESFPLTVTSAQKNPTAFYLCASRLQGARINGLGYTFGSGTRLTVV.

This chain connects TRBV7-8 to TRBJ1-1; no reliable D call. CDR3 length equals 15 residues. V was trimmed by 5 bases and J by 0 bases, leaving 13 bases between them. Germline-derived CDR1 and CDR2 are SGHVS and FQNEAQ. The CDR3 spells CASSRTTGVNTEAFF. CDR3 in DNA: TGTGCCAGCAGCAGAACGACCGGAGTGAACACTGAAGCTTTCTTT.

The V call is TRBV6-6, the J call TRBJ1-1; no clear D. The V and J ends lost 2 bases and 8 bases respectively, with 12 bases between them. This CDR3 has 13 residues. The germline CDR1 and CDR2 sequences are MNHNY and SVGAGI (reference sequence). The CDR3 DNA sequence: TGTGCCAGCAGTTACGGAACACAGTGGGAAGCTTTCTTT. Encoded protein: CASSYGTQWEAFF.

In its sample, this clone was seen once. The rearrangement uses TRBV9 and TRBJ1-5, with D unresolved. Between the trimmed V and J ends, which lost 0 bases and 4 bases, there was a span of 8 bases. CDR1 is SGDLS, CDR2 YYNGEE, per germline. The CDR3 has 14 residues. In DNA form, the CDR3 reads TGTGCCAGCAGCGTAGGTTCAAAGAATCAGCCCCAGCATTTT. Encoded protein: CASSVGSKNQPQHF.

This sequence joins TRBV6-5 and TRBJ1-1; no reliable D call. The CDR3 consists of 10 residues. V was cut by 8 bases and J by 1 base, with 2 bases left in between. Germline-derived CDR1 and CDR2 are MNHEY and SVGAGI. CDR3 region: CASGNTEAFF. CDR3 in DNA: TGTGCCAGCGGGAACACTGAAGCTTTCTTT.

A note on this clone: At one end, the junction sequence differs from germline, possibly due to a read error. The V and J genes are TRBV28 and TRBJ1-1, with D possibly TRBD1 on 5 matching bases. The CDR3 totals 14 residues. Germline values: CDR1 MDHEN, CDR2 SYDVKM. This chain's CDR3 is CASSSLGGNPEAFF. The CDR3 DNA follows: TGTGCCAGCAGTTCCCTTGGGGGGAACCCTGAAGCTTTCTTT.

This sequence joins TRBV6-2 or TRBV6-3 and TRBJ1-1; D is unclear. V lost 2 bases and J 7 bases, leaving 11 bases between the germline ends. CDR1 is MNHEY, CDR2 SVGEGT, per germline. This CDR3 comprises 13 residues. The CDR3 sequence: CASSYRRTGEAFF. DNA of the CDR3: TGTGCCAGCAGTTACCGGAGGACCGGTGAAGCTTTCTTT.

This rearrangement joins TRBV14 to TRBJ1-1; D gene unclear. Trimming took off 4 bases at V and 1 base at J, with 13 bases between the two ends. Germline CDR1 reads SGHDN; CDR2 reads FVKESK. The CDR3 is 15 residues long. This CDR3 is CASSRDIYGNTEAFF. In DNA, the CDR3 is TGTGCCAGCAGCCGTGATATTTATGGGAACACTGAAGCTTTCTTT.

This chain uses TRBV2 with TRBJ2-3; a possible D gene is TRBD2 (6 bases). Germline V gives CDR1 SNHLY, CDR2 FYNNEI. The CDR3 extends over 12 amino acids. V was clipped by 8 bases and J by 4 bases, with 10 bases between them. CDR3 protein: CASRDLSDTQYF. The CDR3 nucleotides read TGTGCCAGCCGGGACTTATCAGATACGCAGTATTTT.

This chain uses TRBV19 with TRBJ1-2, with 7 bases identical to TRBD1. V shed 6 bases and J 4 bases; nucleotides not matched to a gene: 8. This CDR3 contains 14 residues. The germline V gene has CDR1 LNHDA and CDR2 SQIVND (reference sequence). CDR3 sequence: CASRSGGDSYGYTF. The CDR3 DNA follows: TGTGCCAGTAGAAGTGGGGGGGACAGCTATGGCTACACCTTC.